What follows are 9 T cell receptor beta chains derived from one specimen sequenced in a study of shared clonotypes between healthy human individuals. Generated by immunoSEQ multiplex PCR, the TCRdb table keeps only in-frame clones and is missing some. The sample includes 450,000 to 500,000 clones, about 79% of them seen just once. The material sequenced was PBMCs. These receptors all come from a woman in her forties in good health. Some clones in this sample may be carry-over from other donors' samples.

The chain joins TRBV11-2 to TRBJ2-1; 9 bases map to TRBD1. CDR1 and CDR2 (germline): SGHAT, FQNNGV. Unmatched junction bases numbered 14, after V lost 5 bases and J lost 6 bases. The CDR3 covers 17 residues. As DNA, the CDR3 is TGTGCCAGCAGCCGGAAGGAAGGACAGGGGTTGGGCAATGAGCAGTTCTTC. This codes for CASSRKEGQGLGNEQFF.

About this clone: Mismatch with germline at one junction end may stem from a read error. The chain links TRBV28 to TRBJ1-4; 8 positions match TRBD1. The germline V gene encodes CDR1 MDHEN and CDR2 SYDVKM. CDR3 length equals 12 residues. CDR3 region: CASSSPTGTGIF. DNA for the CDR3: TGTGCCAGCAGCTCACCTACCGGGACAGGAATTTTT.

The sample holds one count of this clone. This rearrangement joins TRBV7-8 to TRBJ2-1, with TRBD1 identical over 7 bases. V was clipped by 5 bases and J by 6 bases; unmatched bases: 7. The CDR3 spans 14 residues. Germline assignment: CDR1 SGHVS and CDR2 FQNEAQ. CDR3 region: CASSQGTETNEQFF. In DNA, the CDR3 is TGTGCCAGCAGCCAAGGGACAGAAACCAATGAGCAGTTCTTC. The complete variable domain, with remaining parts taken from reference TRBV7-8 and TRBJ2-1, reads GAGVSQSPRYKVAKRGQDVALRCDPISGHVSLFWYQQALGQGPEFLTYFQNEAQLDKSGLPSDRFFAERPEGSVSTLKIQRTQQEDSAVYLCASSQGTETNEQFFGPGTRLTVL.

The chain has TRBV11-3 and TRBJ2-7; 9 nucleotides align to TRBD2. V gave up 1 base and J gave up 6 bases; unmatched junction bases: 7. CDR1 and CDR2 (germline): SGHNT, YENEEA. CDR3 length: 15 residues. CDR3 bases: TGTGCCAGCAGCTTAGTGGCTAGCGGGACTTCCGAGCAGTACTTC. Its translation: CASSLVASGTSEQYF.

V usage is TRBV19 and J usage is TRBJ2-7, with D perhaps given as TRBD1 or TRBD2 (5 bases each). The germline V and J ends were trimmed by 5 bases and 4 bases, with 9 bases remaining between them. The CDR3 sequence is 12 residues long. Germline assignment: CDR1 LNHDA and CDR2 SQIVND (reference sequence). The CDR3 nucleotides read TGTGCCAGTAGTTTGGGGGAATACGAGCAGTACTTC. Translating it yields CASSLGEYEQYF.

The CDR3, as DNA: TGTGCCAGCAAGGTCAGACGGTACACTGAAGCTTTCTTT. It is translated as CASKVRRYTEAFF. The chain combines TRBV28 with TRBJ1-1; D call uncertain. The CDR3 length is 13 residues. The V gene's germline CDR1 is MDHEN and CDR2 SYDVKM. Trimming left V 7 bases short and J 3 bases short, with 12 bases between.

The V call is TRBV7-3, the J call TRBJ2-3; the match to TRBD2 covers 7 bases. Germline V CDR1 and CDR2: SGHTA, FQGTGA. There are 16 residues in the CDR3. The V and J ends lost 1 base and 5 bases, in that order; junction bases with no gene match: 9. The DNA for the CDR3 is TGTGCCAGCAGCTTAAGTATGGGGGAGGGCCGAGATACGCAGTATTTT. Translating it yields CASSLSMGEGRDTQYF.

Turning to this clone: It is likely a read error: a sequence one base away is far more abundant. The V call is TRBV6-4, the J call TRBJ2-2; the D gene is possibly TRBD2 (5 bases). CDR3 length: 13 amino acids. CDR1 is MRHNA, CDR2 SNTAGT, per germline. CDR3: CASSADDTGEPFF. CDR3 DNA: TGTGCCAGCAGTGCGGACGACACCGGGGAGCCGTTTTTT.

This clone has a handful of counts. The CDR3 DNA sequence: TGTGCCACCGGAGTTCGGGTAAACACTGAAGCTTTCTTT. Translating gives CATGVRVNTEAFF. The rearrangement links TRBV10-3 to TRBJ1-1; D remains ambiguous. Trimming cost V 10 bases and J 2 bases, with 14 bases left between them. This CDR3 is built from 13 residues. Germline loops: CDR1 ENHRY, CDR2 SYGVKD.